This entry describes one T cell receptor (beta chain). The antigen remains undetermined. This specimen comes from a study of cytomegalovirus exposure and HLA in healthy donors. Points from the study as a whole: Solely CMV serostatus was available to characterize immune exposure. A later analysis linked a missense DCLRE1C variant to TCR beta V- and J-gene trimming.

CDR3 length equals 17 residues. CDR1 is SGHNT and CDR2 is YYREEE in the germline V gene (reference sequence). V dropped 4 bases and J dropped 0 bases, with 19 bases sitting between them. PCR involved 60 Vbeta and 13 Jbeta primers. Produced via immunoSEQ multiplex PCR; TCRdb's table is partial and in-frame only. The sample lists over 150,000 clones; about four fifths were seen once. This receptor was taken from a girl aged 5-17 years in good health and CMV-seropositive. The source material was PBMCs. The rearrangement uses TRBV5-4 and TRBJ1-2, with D possibly TRBD1 on 5 matching bases. The CDR3 spells CASSAGPNSPSNYGYTF. CDR3 sequence (DNA): TGTGCCAGCAGCGCGGGACCGAACAGCCCCTCTAACTATGGCTACACCTTC.